A selection of T cell receptor beta chains follows, all from one sample in a study of T cell repertoires in cytomegalovirus infection. MiXCR, run by TCRdb on the reads, gives a single entry per CDR3 protein. The sample lists hundreds of thousands of distinct CDR3 sequences, around 31% occurring once. For these receptors, no antigen is known. Source: cultured PBMCs, taken from culture after CMV antigen stimulation. Every receptor here comes from a human donor in good health (CMV status not recorded). Some clones in this sample may be carry-over from other donors' samples. The CDR3 runs from the conserved cysteine through the conserved F or W. Each record gives: V gene, J gene, clone size, D gene, CDR3 DNA, CDR3 protein. A D gene is named only where the DNA matches it firmly. Expanded clones get a size class; other rows say once, few or many, or leave the size out.

>TRBV20-1|TRBJ1-2|-|-
TGCAGTGCTAGAGATCTTTGGGTGGGCTATGTCTACACCTTC
CSARDLWVGYVYTF
>TRBV6-8|TRBJ1-1|few|-
TGTGCCAGCAGTTACCCAGGGAGCGCTGAAGCTTTCTTT
CASSYPGSAEAFF
>TRBV12-3/TRBV12-4|TRBJ2-7|-|-
TGTGCCAGCAGTTTAGGTTGGGGGGAGCAGTACTTC
CASSLGWGEQYF
>TRBV5-1|TRBJ2-5|few|-
TGCGCCAGCAGCTGGGGTCGGCAAGAGACCCAGTACTTC
CASSWGRQETQYF
>TRBV7-2|TRBJ1-1|-|TRBD1
TGTGCCAGCAGATCCTCAGGGGGCACTGAAGCTTTCTTT
CASRSSGGTEAFF
>TRBV4-1|TRBJ2-7|-|TRBD1
TGCGCCAGCAGCCAAGAAAGGGACAGGGTCTACGAGCAGTACTTC
CASSQERDRVYEQYF
>TRBV7-9|TRBJ1-1|-|-
TGTGCCAGCAGCAGACAGCTCCGGCGGGTGGCTGAAGCTTTCTTT
CASSRQLRRVAEAFF
>TRBV14|TRBJ2-1|many|-
TGTGCCAGCAGCCAAGGACAGTACAATGAGCAGTTCTTC
CASSQGQYNEQFF
>TRBV7-2|TRBJ2-1|many|TRBD1
TGTGCCAGCAGCCTAGACAGGGGATCCTACAATGAGCAGTTCTTC
CASSLDRGSYNEQFF
>TRBV5-4|TRBJ2-5|-|-
TGTGCCAGCAGCTCGTCACAGGGAAGCCAAGAGACCCAGTACTTC
CASSSSQGSQETQYF
>TRBV7-2|TRBJ1-2|few|TRBD1
TGTGCCAGCAGCTCCCGACAGGGCCTGAGCTATGGCTACACCTTC
CASSSRQGLSYGYTF
>TRBV12-3/TRBV12-4|TRBJ2-1|-|-
TGTGCCAGCAGTTCTAGTCCCTACAATGAGCAGTTCTTC
CASSSSPYNEQFF
>TRBV28|TRBJ2-7|-|TRBD2
TGTGCCAGCAGTTTATTTGCGGGAGAGGGCGAGCAGTACTTC
CASSLFAGEGEQYF
>TRBV6-5|TRBJ2-2|once|-
TGTGCCAGCAGTTACAACCCCAACGGGGAGCTGTTTTTT
CASSYNPNGELFF